These 8 T cell receptor beta chains originate from one sample sequenced in a study of blood T cell repertoires in COVID-19. This table comes from immunoSEQ multiplex PCR, and its TCRdb copy is limited to in-frame clones, with some not included. Of hundreds of thousands of clones in the sample, around 86% are singletons; the top ten hold 5% to 5.5%. The sample was PBMCs or T cells enriched from blood (not recorded which). These receptors were obtained from a man aged 55-75 years who had recovered from COVID-19.

In its sample, this clone was seen a few times. This chain uses TRBV7-8 with TRBJ1-2; tentatively, D is TRBD1 (5 bases). CDR3 size: 16 residues. Between the trimmed V and J ends, which lost 0 bases and 3 bases, there was a span of 14 bases. Germline CDR1 reads SGHVS; CDR2 reads FQNEAQ. The CDR3 spells CASSLAPGREDYGYTF. The CDR3 nucleotides are TGTGCCAGCAGCTTAGCGCCGGGCAGGGAAGACTATGGCTACACCTTC.

The rearrangement uses TRBV13 and TRBJ1-1; 7 bases line up with TRBD1. The CDR3 has 16 amino acids. Germline values: CDR1 PRHDT, CDR2 FYEKMQ (reference sequence). J lost 1 base, V lost 5 bases, and 10 bases had no gene match. CDR3 nucleotides: TGTGCCAGCAGCCCCTGGGGACAGCAGGGGAACACTGAAGCTTTCTTT. Translated: CASSPWGQQGNTEAFF.

The chain uses TRBV10-3 and TRBJ2-3; D uncertain. The germline V and J ends were trimmed by 0 bases and 9 bases, with 16 bases remaining between them. From germline, CDR1 is ENHRY and CDR2 SYGVKD. This CDR3 is 15 amino acids long. CDR3 in amino acids: CAISESTLARQTQYF. The CDR3 DNA follows: TGTGCCATCAGTGAGTCGACTCTTGCCCGGCAGACGCAGTATTTT.

The chain couples TRBV11-3 to TRBJ2-1, with TRBD2 matching over 7 bases. V gave up 5 bases and J gave up 3 bases; unmatched junction bases: 16. The V gene's germline CDR1 is SGHNT and CDR2 YENEEA. This CDR3 is 18 amino acids long. CDR3 region: CASSLGGAGPGGYNEQFF. CDR3 sequence (DNA): TGTGCCAGCAGCCTGGGAGGAGCGGGACCCGGGGGCTACAATGAGCAGTTCTTC.

The chain links TRBV5-4 to TRBJ2-1; a possible D gene is TRBD2 (7 bases). In germline, CDR1 is SGHNT, CDR2 YYREEE (reference sequence). This CDR3 contains 16 residues. Trimming took off 4 bases at V and 3 bases at J, with 17 bases between the two ends. The CDR3 nucleotides read TGTGCCAGCAGCGCTGGGGGAGGGGGAAGCTACAATGAGCAGTTCTTC. It translates to CASSAGGGGSYNEQFF.

This clone has just a few counts. V usage is TRBV19 and J usage is TRBJ1-4, with a tentative D call TRBD1 (5 bases). Germline V gives CDR1 LNHDA, CDR2 SQIVND (reference sequence). Trimming cost V 3 bases and J 0 bases, with 14 bases left between them. This CDR3 is built from 17 residues. This CDR3 is CASSIGGYLSTNEKLFF. For the CDR3, the DNA is TGTGCCAGTAGTATCGGGGGTTATCTATCAACTAATGAAAAACTGTTTTTT.

The chain couples TRBV10-1 to TRBJ2-1; 14 positions match TRBD2. V shed 4 bases and J 9 bases; nucleotides not matched to a gene: 8. This CDR3 comprises 16 residues. CDR1 WNHNN and CDR2 SYGVQD come from the germline V gene (reference sequence). CDR3 DNA: TGCGCCAGCAGTGCGATGACTAGCGGGAGGGCCGGTGAGCAGTTCTTC. Translating gives CASSAMTSGRAGEQFF.

The V call is TRBV5-8, the J call TRBJ2-1; perhaps TRBD2 as D (5 bases). The ends were cut back, 1 base at V and 0 bases at J, with 11 bases in the middle. Germline-derived CDR1 and CDR2 are SGHTS and YDEGEE. CDR3 length equals 16 residues. CDR3 bases: TGTGCCAGCAGCTTGCCCCCACGGGGCTCCTACAATGAGCAGTTCTTC. Its protein is CASSLPPRGSYNEQFF.